Below are 27 T cell receptor beta chains sequenced from a single sample in a study of circulating and synovial CD4+ cells in juvenile arthritis. Generated by immunoSEQ multiplex PCR, the TCRdb table keeps only in-frame clones and is missing some. The profile shows roughly 33,000 clones, nearly 95% of them singletons. Sequencing used CD4+ T cells from blood. These receptors were obtained from a human donor with juvenile idiopathic arthritis.

This chain links TRBV20-1 with TRBJ2-1; D is undetermined. V was pared by 2 bases and J by 4 bases, with 3 bases between. The CDR3 is made up of 11 amino acids. The germline gives CDR1 DFQATT, CDR2 SNEGSKA (reference sequence). CDR3 sequence: CSARQYNEQFF. The CDR3 coding sequence is TGCAGTGCTAGACAGTACAATGAGCAGTTCTTC.

Turning to this clone: Other DNA sequences in this specimen translate into the identical CDR3. The rearrangement links TRBV6-6 to TRBJ1-6; D is unclear. Trimming took off 2 bases at V and 7 bases at J, with 3 bases between the two ends. This CDR3 comprises 12 residues. Germline values: CDR1 MNHNY, CDR2 SVGAGI (reference sequence). The DNA for the CDR3 is TGTGCCAGCAGTTACGAGAATTCACCCCTCCACTTT. This gives the protein CASSYENSPLHF.

V is TRBV2 and J is TRBJ1-4; D gene uncertain. The CDR3 has 12 residues. V lost 2 bases to trimming and J lost 13 bases, with 11 bases between them. Germline V CDR1 and CDR2: SNHLY, FYNNEI. The CDR3 DNA reads as TGTGCCAGCAGTGAATCCCCGGGGAGACTGTTTTTT. Residues: CASSESPGRLFF.

This chain joins TRBV10-3 and TRBJ1-4, with D unresolved. Trimming shortened V by 2 bases and J by 8 bases, and 6 bases separated the two germline ends. Germline V gives CDR1 ENHRY, CDR2 SYGVKD. This CDR3 has 12 amino acids. The CDR3 loop is CAISETEEKLFF. The CDR3 DNA follows: TGTGCCATCAGTGAGACGGAGGAAAAACTGTTTTTT.

The chain links TRBV7-2 to TRBJ1-1; no reliable D call. The CDR3 runs to 13 residues. Germline V gives CDR1 SGHTA, CDR2 FQGNSA. The V and J ends lost 3 bases and 0 bases respectively, with 5 bases between them. The CDR3 DNA sequence: TGTGCCAGCAGCTTTACAGTGAACACTGAAGCTTTCTTT. The encoded protein is CASSFTVNTEAFF.

Here the CDR3 DNA reads TGTGCCAGCAGTGAAGGCATCGGTACGCAGTATTTT. Its translation: CASSEGIGTQYF. The chain links TRBV2 to TRBJ2-3; D uncertain. The germline V gene encodes CDR1 SNHLY and CDR2 FYNNEI. V lost 1 base and J lost 8, with 7 bases in between. The CDR3 extends over 12 amino acids.

The sample holds one count of this clone. Other DNA variants within this sample encode the same CDR3. The J gene is TRBJ1-6, the V gene TRBV4-3, with a weak D call TRBD1 (5 bases). V lost 2 bases to trimming and J lost 6 bases, with 20 bases between them. The CDR3 sequence is 18 residues long. Germline lookup yields CDR1 LGHNA and CDR2 YSLEER. This CDR3 reads CASSQIAGVGGGNSPLHF. As DNA, the CDR3 is TGCGCCAGCAGCCAAATAGCTGGGGTGGGGGGAGGTAATTCACCCCTCCACTTT.

The J gene is TRBJ2-7, the V gene TRBV6-1; D is possibly TRBD1 (6 bases). CDR1 MNHNS and CDR2 SASEGT come from the germline V gene. The CDR3 is 14 residues long. V was cut by 7 bases and J by 0 bases, with 13 bases left in between. DNA of the CDR3: TGTGCCAGCACTAGGGACACGAGCTCCTACGAGCAGTACTTC. Translation: CASTRDTSSYEQYF.

The chain couples TRBV20-1 to TRBJ2-1; D remains unclear. Germline V gives CDR1 DFQATT, CDR2 SNEGSKA (reference sequence). Trimming took off 4 bases at V and 6 bases at J, with 7 bases between the two ends. The CDR3 loop spans 11 amino acids. The CDR3 region has the DNA TGCAGTGCTAAGACAATCAATGAGCAGTTCTTC. Residues: CSAKTINEQFF.

The chain links TRBV7-9 to TRBJ2-1; D unresolved. Germline V lookup: CDR1 SEHNR, CDR2 FQNEAQ (reference sequence). The CDR3 loop spans 10 amino acids. V lost 5 bases to trimming and J lost 7 bases, with 3 bases between them. CDR3 protein: CASSPNEQFF. The CDR3 DNA sequence: TGTGCCAGCAGCCCTAATGAGCAGTTCTTC.

CDR3 amino acids: CASSIGQSGQPQHF. CDR3 sequence (DNA): TGTGCCAGTAGTATAGGACAGTCGGGTCAGCCCCAGCATTTT. This chain joins TRBV19 and TRBJ1-5; a weak D match, TRBD1 (5 bases). The CDR3 extends over 14 amino acids. V was cut by 1 base and J by 6 bases, with 10 bases left in between. CDR1 is LNHDA, CDR2 SQIVND, per germline (reference sequence).

V is TRBV25-1 and J is TRBJ1-1; D is uncertain. The CDR3 totals 16 residues. Germline CDR1 is MGHDK and CDR2 is SYGVNS. V was shortened by 3 bases and J by 0 bases, with 14 bases between the two germline ends. CDR3 sequence reads: CASSEAGRGLNTEAFF. In nucleotides, the CDR3 is TGTGCCAGCAGTGAGGCGGGCCGCGGGCTGAACACTGAAGCTTTCTTT.

The gene calls are TRBV7-2 and TRBJ2-7, with TRBD1 matching 10 bases. Germline V gene lookup returns CDR1 SGHTA and CDR2 FQGNSA. Germline trimming cut 7 bases from V and 6 bases from J; bases unmatched to any gene: 9. The CDR3 is 14 residues long. The CDR3 coding sequence is TGTGCCAGCACCGCGGGACAGGGGTCAGGCGAGCAGTACTTC. Its protein is CASTAGQGSGEQYF.

The V gene is TRBV28, the J gene TRBJ2-7; a weak D match, TRBD2 (6 bases). The V gene's germline CDR1 is MDHEN and CDR2 SYDVKM. This CDR3 contains 12 residues. This chain's CDR3 is CLSSDGSYEQYF. The CDR3, as DNA: TGTCTCTCTAGCGACGGGTCCTACGAGCAGTACTTC.

This CDR3 is CASSLPPLAQYGYTF. Written as DNA, the CDR3 is TGTGCCAGCAGTTTGCCCCCGCTGGCCCAATATGGCTACACCTTC. This chain connects TRBV28 to TRBJ1-2; D remains ambiguous. This CDR3 is built from 15 residues. V was trimmed by 3 bases and J by 5 bases, leaving 16 bases between them. The germline gives CDR1 MDHEN, CDR2 SYDVKM.

This clone was observed a few times. The chain carries TRBV28 and TRBJ1-4; no firm D call. Trimming shortened V by 8 bases and J by 8 bases, and 9 bases separated the two germline ends. Germline V lookup: CDR1 MDHEN, CDR2 SYDVKM. The CDR3 consists of 11 residues. The DNA for the CDR3 is TGTGCCAGCGGAGTCGACGAAAAACTGTTTTTT. Translation: CASGVDEKLFF.

J is TRBJ2-2 and V is TRBV4-1; 14 bases line up with TRBD2. Trimming took 1 base from V and 5 from J; bases not matched to a gene: 9. Germline V CDR1 and CDR2: MGHRA, YSYEKL. This CDR3 spans 19 amino acids. This CDR3 reads CASSQGGLAGGLWTGELFF. The CDR3 DNA is TGCGCCAGCAGCCAAGGAGGACTAGCGGGAGGCCTGTGGACCGGGGAGCTGTTTTTT.

This clone has only one observation. The rearrangement uses TRBV6-5 and TRBJ2-1; TRBD1 aligns across 7 bases. Unmatched junction bases numbered 11, after V lost 5 bases and J lost 7 bases. CDR3 length: 15 residues. The germline CDR1 and CDR2 sequences are MNHEY and SVGAGI. The CDR3 DNA sequence: TGTGCCAGCAGTCCAGGGGGAAAATCGGCTAATGAGCAGTTCTTC. It specifies CASSPGGKSANEQFF.

The chain employs TRBV5-6 and TRBJ2-3, with TRBD1 matching 8 bases. CDR1 and CDR2 from the germline V gene are SGHDT and YYEEEE. The V and J ends lost 6 bases and 4 bases, in that order; junction bases with no gene match: 10. The CDR3 spans 15 residues. CDR3 sequence (DNA): TGTGCCAGCACCATGAAAGCAGGGGGCTCAGATACGCAGTATTTT. Translation gives CASTMKAGGSDTQYF. Filled out from reference TRBV5-6 and TRBJ2-3, the complete variable domain reads DAGVTQSPTHLIKTRGQQVTLRCSPKSGHDTVSWYQQALGQGPQFIFQYYEEEERQRGNFPDRFSGHQFPNYSSELNVNALLLGDSALYLCASTMKAGGSDTQYFGPGTRLTVL.

To note about this clone: Germline and junction disagree at one end, which may indicate a read error. The V and J genes are TRBV20-1 and TRBJ1-1, with unresolved D. CDR1 and CDR2 from the germline V gene are DFQATT and SNEGSKA (reference sequence). The CDR3 consists of 11 residues. CDR3: CSARQNSEAFF. The CDR3 DNA follows: TGCAGTGCTAGACAGAACAGTGAAGCTTTCTTT.

V usage is TRBV2 and J usage is TRBJ1-4; TRBD1 agrees at 7 bases. CDR1 and CDR2 from the germline V gene are SNHLY and FYNNEI. There are 12 residues in the CDR3. V dropped 3 bases and J dropped 10; count of bases not matched to a gene: 2. The CDR3: CASSDTGVKLFF. The CDR3 DNA reads TGTGCCAGCAGTGATACAGGGGTAAAACTGTTTTTT.

The chain has TRBV19 and TRBJ2-7; 9 bases map to TRBD1. Trimming removed 5 bases from V and 5 bases from J; junction bases left unmatched: 10. Germline CDR1 and CDR2: LNHDA and SQIVND (reference sequence). The CDR3 has 15 residues. Written as DNA, the CDR3 is TGTGCCAGTAGTGCGGGACAGGGCTTTCCAAACGAGCAGTACTTC. It yields the protein CASSAGQGFPNEQYF.

The gene calls are TRBV9 and TRBJ2-7, with 12 bases aligning to TRBD2. Germline CDR1 SGDLS, CDR2 YYNGEE. V gave up 4 bases and J gave up 2 bases; unmatched junction bases: 4. CDR3 length equals 15 residues. DNA of the CDR3: TGTGCCAGCAGCCCCACTAGCGGGGGGCCCTACGAGCAGTACTTC. Residues: CASSPTSGGPYEQYF. Filled out from reference TRBV9 and TRBJ2-7, the complete variable domain reads DSGVTQTPKHLITATGQRVTLRCSPRSGDLSVYWYQQSLDQGLQFLIQYYNGEERAKGNILERFSAQQFPDLHSELNLSSLELGDSALYFCASSPTSGGPYEQYFGPGTRLTVT.

The chain uses TRBV29-1 and TRBJ2-1; D not resolved. With 1 base removed from V and 4 bases from J, the gap between germline ends came to 8 bases. Per germline, CDR1 SQVTM and CDR2 ANQGSEA. The CDR3 covers 13 residues. CDR3 sequence (DNA): TGCAGCGTTGAAGGTAGAGGTTACAATGAGCAGTTCTTC. Amino acid sequence: CSVEGRGYNEQFF.

The chain recombines TRBV28 with TRBJ2-5; weak D call: TRBD1 (6 bases). V was clipped by 5 bases and J by 3 bases, with 13 bases between them. Germline CDR1 is MDHEN and CDR2 is SYDVKM. This CDR3 has 14 residues. CDR3 protein: CASSLGGKKETQYF. DNA of the CDR3: TGTGCCAGCAGTCTAGGGGGAAAGAAAGAGACCCAGTACTTC.

V and J are TRBV9 and TRBJ2-5, with D perhaps TRBD2 (6 bases). The CDR3 length is 14 residues. V was trimmed by 3 bases and J by 0 bases, leaving 9 bases between them. Germline loops: CDR1 SGDLS, CDR2 YYNGEE. As DNA, the CDR3 is TGTGCCAGCAGCGGGGGGGTGAACCAAGAGACCCAGTACTTC. It codes for CASSGGVNQETQYF.

V and J are TRBV23-1 and TRBJ2-1; weak D call: TRBD2 (6 bases). Being an ORF, TRBV23-1 has a function that is uncertain. V lost 10 bases to trimming and J lost 7 bases, with 20 bases between them. The CDR3 has 14 residues. CDR3 DNA: TGCGCCACCCGCCTGAGGTGGGAGGTTAATGAGCAGTTCTTC. It translates to CATRLRWEVNEQFF.